A selection of T cell receptor beta chains follows, all from one sample in a study of OX40 agonist ivuxolimab in advanced cancers. The repertoire was sequenced with immunoSEQ multiplex PCR; TCRdb's copy has only in-frame clones and lacks some. The profile shows 45,000 to 50,000 clones, roughly 90% of them singletons. The input for sequencing was CD4+ or CD8+ T cells sorted from blood, taken in a trial of the OX40 agonist ivuxolimab. The receptors shown here come from an adult with an advanced solid tumor such as melanoma, head and neck, liver or kidney cancer. CDR3s include the opening cysteine and the closing phenylalanine or tryptophan. A D gene is named only where the DNA matches it firmly. Not all rows give a size; the values are once, few, many and, for expanded clones, a class.

>.|TRBV7-6|TRBJ2-5|.
TGTGCCAGCAGCTTAACGTTGCAAGAGACCCAGTACTTC
CASSLTLQETQYF
>.|TRBV6-4|TRBJ2-3|.
TGTGCCAGCAGTGACCCCCTAGGAGGGTACACAGATACGCAGTATTTT
CASSDPLGGYTDTQYF
>.|TRBV30|TRBJ1-6|.
TGTGCCTGGAGTACTACGGGCGGCAGGGGACGGTCACCCCTCCACTTT
CAWSTTGGRGRSPLHF
>.|TRBV5-4|TRBJ2-7|.
TGTGCCAGCAGCGAGGTTACAGGGAACGAGCAGTACTTC
CASSEVTGNEQYF
>TRBD2|TRBV6-5|TRBJ2-1|.
TGTGCCAGCAGTTACGGGCGGGAGTATCATGAGCAGTTCTTC
CASSYGREYHEQFF
>TRBD1|TRBV27|TRBJ2-7|.
TGTGCCAGCAGCCCTCGGACAGGGAACTACGAGCAGTACTTC
CASSPRTGNYEQYF
>.|TRBV6-5|TRBJ1-1|.
TGTGCCAGCAGGGAACTCATGAACACTGAAGCTTTCTTT
CASRELMNTEAFF
>.|TRBV6-6|TRBJ1-2|.
TGTGCCAGCAGCATCTTGGGGGTTAACTATGGCTACACCTTC
CASSILGVNYGYTF
>TRBD2|TRBV7-6|TRBJ2-1|.
TGTGCCAGCAGCTTAGGATCTAGCGGCTACAATGAGCAGTTCTTC
CASSLGSSGYNEQFF
>.|TRBV9|TRBJ2-5|.
TGTGCCAGCAGCGGGGAGACCCAGTACTTC
CASSGETQYF
>TRBD1|TRBV27|TRBJ2-2|.
TGTGCCAGCGGGACCACAGGGGGCGGCGGGGAGCTGTTTTTT
CASGTTGGGGELFF
>.|TRBV13|TRBJ1-6|.
TGTGCCAGCAGCTTGGGCCCCGGGTGGGAGTATAATTCACCCCTCCACTTT
CASSLGPGWEYNSPLHF
>.|TRBV6-5|TRBJ1-1|once
TGTGCCAGCAGTTGGACGGGGAACACTGAAGCTTTCTTT
CASSWTGNTEAFF
>.|TRBV4-3|TRBJ1-5|.
TGCGCCAGCAGCCAGGGGTTAGGGGAAAATCAGCCCCAGCATTTT
CASSQGLGENQPQHF
>.|TRBV19|TRBJ1-6|.
TGTGCCAGTAGTATTCCTCATCCGCGGGAGATCTCCTATAATTCACCCCTCCACTTT
CASSIPHPREISYNSPLHF
>.|TRBV7-9|TRBJ1-2|.
TGTGCCAGCAGCTTAGGCGACTATGGCTACACCTTC
CASSLGDYGYTF
>.|TRBV6-6|TRBJ1-1|.
TGTGCCAGCAGTTACTCTCGAGGAGGGACGGGCACTGAAGCTTTCTTT
CASSYSRGGTGTEAFF
>TRBD1|TRBV19|TRBJ1-1|.
TGTGCCAGTAGTCCATGGACAGGGGGTGCGAACACTGAAGCTTTCTTT
CASSPWTGGANTEAFF
>.|TRBV6-4|TRBJ1-2|.
TGTGCCAGCAGTGACTCGTGGCCCGACCCCCACATATATGGCTACACCTTC
CASSDSWPDPHIYGYTF
>TRBD2|TRBV7-6|TRBJ2-1|.
TGTGCCAGCAGCCTAGCGGGAGGGGGAGGGAATGAGCAGTTCTTC
CASSLAGGGGNEQFF
>.|TRBV27|TRBJ2-7|.
TGTGCCAGCGGGCCCGAGCAGTACTTC
CASGPEQYF
>.|TRBV9|TRBJ1-2|once
TGTGCCAGCAGCGTAGGTTCGTATGGCTACACCTTC
CASSVGSYGYTF
>.|TRBV7-9|TRBJ1-3|.
TGTGCCAGCAGCTCCTTGGACGGCTCTGGAAACACCATATATTTT
CASSSLDGSGNTIYF
>TRBD1|TRBV7-8|TRBJ1-5|.
TGTGCCAGCAGCTTAACCGGGACAGTTAGCAATCAGCCCCAGCATTTT
CASSLTGTVSNQPQHF
>TRBD2|TRBV7-6|TRBJ2-1|.
TGTGCCAGCAGCTTAAAGACTAGCGGGGCTATATCGAGTAATGAGCAGTTCTTC
CASSLKTSGAISSNEQFF
>.|TRBV6-5|TRBJ1-1|once
TGTGCCAGCAGTTACCTGGGAGGGACTGAAGCTTTCTTT
CASSYLGGTEAFF
>.|TRBV6-5|TRBJ2-2|.
TGTGCCAGCAGTTACTCGGGGGATTACACCGGGGAGCTGTTTTTT
CASSYSGDYTGELFF
>TRBD1|TRBV29-1|TRBJ1-2|.
TGCAGCGTTGAATCCCGGGACAGGGCTTCGGATGGCTACACCTTC
CSVESRDRASDGYTF